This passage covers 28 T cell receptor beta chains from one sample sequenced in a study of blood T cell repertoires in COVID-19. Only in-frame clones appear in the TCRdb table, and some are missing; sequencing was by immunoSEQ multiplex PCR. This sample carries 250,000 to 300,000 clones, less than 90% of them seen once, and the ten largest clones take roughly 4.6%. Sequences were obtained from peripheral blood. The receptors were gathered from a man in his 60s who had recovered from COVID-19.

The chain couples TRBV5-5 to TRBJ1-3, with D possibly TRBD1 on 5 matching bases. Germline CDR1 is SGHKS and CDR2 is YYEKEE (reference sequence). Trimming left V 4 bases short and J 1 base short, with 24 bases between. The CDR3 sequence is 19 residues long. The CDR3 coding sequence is TGTGCCAGCAGCCCGACAGCAGGGTTGTTCGGTGGGTCTGGAAACACCATATATTTT. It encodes CASSPTAGLFGGSGNTIYF.

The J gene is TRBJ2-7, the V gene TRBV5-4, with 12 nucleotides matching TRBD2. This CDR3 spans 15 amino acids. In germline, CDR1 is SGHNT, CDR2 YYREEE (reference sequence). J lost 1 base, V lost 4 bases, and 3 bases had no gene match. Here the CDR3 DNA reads TGTGCCAGCAGCAAGACTAGCGGGGGATCCTACGAGCAGTACTTC. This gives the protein CASSKTSGGSYEQYF.

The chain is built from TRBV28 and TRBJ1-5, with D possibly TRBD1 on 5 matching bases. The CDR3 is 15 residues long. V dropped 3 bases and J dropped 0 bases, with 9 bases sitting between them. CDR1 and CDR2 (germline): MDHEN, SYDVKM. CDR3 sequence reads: CASSLWTHSNQPQHF. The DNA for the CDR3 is TGTGCCAGCAGTTTGTGGACACATAGCAATCAGCCCCAGCATTTT.

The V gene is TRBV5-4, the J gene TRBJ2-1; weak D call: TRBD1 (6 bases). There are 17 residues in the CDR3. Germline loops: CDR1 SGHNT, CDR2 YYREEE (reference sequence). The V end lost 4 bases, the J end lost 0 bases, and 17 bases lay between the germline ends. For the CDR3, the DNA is TGTGCCAGCAGCCCCGGCATCGACAGGAGCTCCTACAATGAGCAGTTCTTC. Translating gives CASSPGIDRSSYNEQFF.

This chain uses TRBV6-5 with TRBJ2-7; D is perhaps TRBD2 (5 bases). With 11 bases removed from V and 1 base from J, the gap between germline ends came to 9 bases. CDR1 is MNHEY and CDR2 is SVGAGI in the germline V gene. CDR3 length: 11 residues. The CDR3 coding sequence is TGTGCCGTCCGGAGGTCCTACGAGCAGTACTTC. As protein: CAVRRSYEQYF.

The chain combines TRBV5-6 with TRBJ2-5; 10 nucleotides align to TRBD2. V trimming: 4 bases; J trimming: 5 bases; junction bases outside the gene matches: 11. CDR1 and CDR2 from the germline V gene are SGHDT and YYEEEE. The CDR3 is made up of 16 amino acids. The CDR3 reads CASSPRTSGRLETQYF. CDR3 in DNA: TGTGCCAGCAGCCCGCGGACTAGCGGACGGTTGGAGACCCAGTACTTC.

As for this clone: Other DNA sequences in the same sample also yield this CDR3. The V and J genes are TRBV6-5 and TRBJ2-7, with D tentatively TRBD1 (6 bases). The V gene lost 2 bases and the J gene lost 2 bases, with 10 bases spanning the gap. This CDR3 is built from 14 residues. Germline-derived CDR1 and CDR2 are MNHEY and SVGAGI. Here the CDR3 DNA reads TGTGCCAGCAGTTACAACCGGGACACCTACGAGCAGTACTTC. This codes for CASSYNRDTYEQYF.

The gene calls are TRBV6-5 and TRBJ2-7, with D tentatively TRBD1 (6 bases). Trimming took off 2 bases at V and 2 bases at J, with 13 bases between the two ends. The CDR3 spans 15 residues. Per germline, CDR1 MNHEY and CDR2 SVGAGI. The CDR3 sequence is CASSYLTGSTYEQYF. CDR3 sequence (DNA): TGTGCCAGCAGTTACCTGACAGGTTCGACCTACGAGCAGTACTTC.

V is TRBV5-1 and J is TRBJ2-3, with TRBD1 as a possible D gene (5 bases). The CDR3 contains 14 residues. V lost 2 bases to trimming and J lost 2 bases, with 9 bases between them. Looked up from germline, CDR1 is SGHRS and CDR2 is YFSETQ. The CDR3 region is CASSLRQYTDTQYF. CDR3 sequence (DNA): TGCGCCAGCAGCTTACGACAGTACACAGATACGCAGTATTTT.

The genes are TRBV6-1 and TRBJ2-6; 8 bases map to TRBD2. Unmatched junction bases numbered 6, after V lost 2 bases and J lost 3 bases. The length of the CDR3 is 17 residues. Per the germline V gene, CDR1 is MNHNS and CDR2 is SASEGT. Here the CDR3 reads CASSELSGSIGANVLTF. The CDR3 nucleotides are TGTGCCAGCAGTGAACTGAGCGGGAGCATTGGGGCCAACGTCCTGACTTTC.

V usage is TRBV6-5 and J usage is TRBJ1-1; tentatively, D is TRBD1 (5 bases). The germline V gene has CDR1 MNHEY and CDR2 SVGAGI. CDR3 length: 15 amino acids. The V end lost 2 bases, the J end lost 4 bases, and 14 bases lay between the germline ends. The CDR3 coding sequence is TGTGCCAGCAGTTACGGTAGGCAGGGAGGCACTGAAGCTTTCTTT. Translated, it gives CASSYGRQGGTEAFF.

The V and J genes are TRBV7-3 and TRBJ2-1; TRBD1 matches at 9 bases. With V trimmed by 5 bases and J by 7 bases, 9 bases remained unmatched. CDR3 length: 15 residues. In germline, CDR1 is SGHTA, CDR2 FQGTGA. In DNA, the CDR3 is TGTGCCAGCAGCCCCACAGGGGGCAACCTAAATGAGCAGTTCTTC. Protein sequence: CASSPTGGNLNEQFF.

The CDR3 sequence is CASSLAGTLGALNTEAFF. The CDR3, as DNA: TGCGCCAGCAGCTTGGCCGGGACACTGGGTGCGTTGAACACTGAAGCTTTCTTT. The chain recombines TRBV5-1 with TRBJ1-1; perhaps TRBD1 as D (6 bases). Germline V gene lookup returns CDR1 SGHRS and CDR2 YFSETQ. Trimming removed 0 bases from V and 0 bases from J, with 18 bases in between. The CDR3 spans 18 residues. Using reference TRBV5-1 and TRBJ1-1 for the parts outside the CDR3, the full variable domain is KAGVTQTPRYLIKTRGQQVTLSCSPISGHRSVSWYQQTPGQGLQFLFEYFSETQRNKGNFPGRFSGRQFSNSRSEMNVSTLELGDSALYLCASSLAGTLGALNTEAFFGQGTRLTVV.

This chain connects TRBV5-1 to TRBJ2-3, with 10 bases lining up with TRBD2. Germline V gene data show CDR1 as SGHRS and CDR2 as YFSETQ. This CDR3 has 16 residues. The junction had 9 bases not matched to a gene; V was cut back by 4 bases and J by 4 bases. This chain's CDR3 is CASSQSSSGGSDTQYF. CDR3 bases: TGCGCCAGCAGCCAAAGCTCTAGCGGGGGCTCAGATACGCAGTATTTT.

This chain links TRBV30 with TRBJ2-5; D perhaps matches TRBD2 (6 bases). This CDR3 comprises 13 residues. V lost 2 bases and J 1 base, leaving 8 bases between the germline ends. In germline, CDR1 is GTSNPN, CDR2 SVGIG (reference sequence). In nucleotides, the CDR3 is TGTGCCTGGAGTCGGGGGATCCAAGAGACCCAGTACTTC. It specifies CAWSRGIQETQYF.

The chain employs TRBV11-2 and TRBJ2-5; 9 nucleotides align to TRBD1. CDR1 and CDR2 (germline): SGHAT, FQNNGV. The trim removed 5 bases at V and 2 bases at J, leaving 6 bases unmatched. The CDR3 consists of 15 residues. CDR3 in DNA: TGTGCCAGCAGCATACAGGGGGCCCCGCAAGAGACCCAGTACTTC. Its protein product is CASSIQGAPQETQYF.

This chain's CDR3 is CASRGGPYGYTF. Here the CDR3 DNA reads TGTGCCAGCCGGGGAGGACCCTATGGCTACACCTTC. This rearrangement joins TRBV28 to TRBJ1-2; no firm D call. This CDR3 is built from 12 residues. Trimming pared 8 bases from V and 4 bases from J, leaving 11 bases between. From germline, CDR1 is MDHEN and CDR2 SYDVKM.

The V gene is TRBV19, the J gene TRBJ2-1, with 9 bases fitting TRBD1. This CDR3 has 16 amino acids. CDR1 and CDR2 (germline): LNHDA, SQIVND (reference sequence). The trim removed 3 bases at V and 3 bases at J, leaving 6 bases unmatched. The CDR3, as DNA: TGTGCCAGTAGTATGCTACAGGGGGCAAGCTACAATGAGCAGTTCTTC. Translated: CASSMLQGASYNEQFF.

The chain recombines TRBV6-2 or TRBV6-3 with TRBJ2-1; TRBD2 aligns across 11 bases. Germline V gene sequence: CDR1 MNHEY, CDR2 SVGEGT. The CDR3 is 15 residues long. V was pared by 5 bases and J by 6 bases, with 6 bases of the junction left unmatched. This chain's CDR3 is CASSISGGVGNEQFF. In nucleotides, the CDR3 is TGTGCCAGCAGTATTAGCGGGGGGGTGGGCAATGAGCAGTTCTTC.

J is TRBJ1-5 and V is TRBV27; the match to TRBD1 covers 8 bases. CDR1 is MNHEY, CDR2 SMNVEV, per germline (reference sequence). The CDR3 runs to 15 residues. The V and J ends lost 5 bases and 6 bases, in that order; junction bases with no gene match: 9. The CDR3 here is CASSKQGGWSQPQHF. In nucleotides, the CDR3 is TGTGCCAGCAGTAAACAGGGGGGATGGAGTCAGCCCCAGCATTTT.

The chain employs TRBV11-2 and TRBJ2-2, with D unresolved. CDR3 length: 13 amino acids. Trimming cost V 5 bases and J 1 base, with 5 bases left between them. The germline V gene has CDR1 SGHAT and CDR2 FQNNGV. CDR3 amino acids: CASSRENTGELFF. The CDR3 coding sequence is TGTGCCAGCAGCCGAGAGAACACCGGGGAGCTGTTTTTT.

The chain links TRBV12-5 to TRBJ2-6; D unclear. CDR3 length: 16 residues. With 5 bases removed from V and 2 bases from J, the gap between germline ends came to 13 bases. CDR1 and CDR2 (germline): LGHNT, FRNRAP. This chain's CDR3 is CASGKETGAGANVLTF. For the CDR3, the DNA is TGTGCTAGTGGTAAGGAGACTGGCGCTGGGGCCAACGTCCTGACTTTC. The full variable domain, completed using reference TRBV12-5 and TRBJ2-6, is DARVTQTPRHKVTEMGQEVTMRCQPILGHNTVFWYRQTMMQGLELLAYFRNRAPLDDSGMPKDRFSAEMPDATLATLKIQPSEPRDSAVYFCASGKETGAGANVLTFGAGSRLTVL.

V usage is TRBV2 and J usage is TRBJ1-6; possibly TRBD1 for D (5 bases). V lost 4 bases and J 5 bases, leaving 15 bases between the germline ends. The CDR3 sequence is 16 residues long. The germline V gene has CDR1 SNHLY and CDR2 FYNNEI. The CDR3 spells CASSALGGKDNSPLHF. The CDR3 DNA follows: TGTGCCAGCAGTGCCTTGGGGGGTAAGGATAATTCACCCCTCCACTTT.

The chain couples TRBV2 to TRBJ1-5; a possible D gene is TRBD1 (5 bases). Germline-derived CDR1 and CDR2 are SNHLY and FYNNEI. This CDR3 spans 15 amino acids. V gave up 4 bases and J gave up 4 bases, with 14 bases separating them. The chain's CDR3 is CASSGREVRNQPQHF. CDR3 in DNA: TGTGCCAGCAGTGGCAGGGAGGTGAGAAATCAGCCCCAGCATTTT.

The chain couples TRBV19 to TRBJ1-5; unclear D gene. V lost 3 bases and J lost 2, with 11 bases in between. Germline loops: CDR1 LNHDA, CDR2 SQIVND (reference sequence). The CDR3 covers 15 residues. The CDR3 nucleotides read TGTGCCAGTAGTATTAGGCTGGCGGGCAATCAGCCCCAGCATTTT. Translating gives CASSIRLAGNQPQHF.

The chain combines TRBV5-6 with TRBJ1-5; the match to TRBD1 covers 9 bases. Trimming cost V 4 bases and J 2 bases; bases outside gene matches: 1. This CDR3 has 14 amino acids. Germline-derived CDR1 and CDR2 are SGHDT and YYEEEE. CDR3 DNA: TGTGCCAGCAGCACAGGGGGCGGCAATCAGCCCCAGCATTTT. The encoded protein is CASSTGGGNQPQHF.

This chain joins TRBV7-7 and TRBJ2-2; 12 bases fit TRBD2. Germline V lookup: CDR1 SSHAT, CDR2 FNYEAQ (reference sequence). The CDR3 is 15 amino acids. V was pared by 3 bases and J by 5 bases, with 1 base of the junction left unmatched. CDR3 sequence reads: CASSFGLAGTGELFF. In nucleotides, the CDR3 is TGTGCCAGCAGCTTCGGACTAGCGGGGACCGGGGAGCTGTTTTTT.

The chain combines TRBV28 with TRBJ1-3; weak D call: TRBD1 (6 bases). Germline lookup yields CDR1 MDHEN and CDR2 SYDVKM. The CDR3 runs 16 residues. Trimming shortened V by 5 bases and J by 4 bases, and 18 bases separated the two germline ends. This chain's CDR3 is CASSPGGVTGGNTIYF. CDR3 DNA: TGTGCCAGCAGTCCCGGGGGGGTAACAGGGGGAAACACCATATATTTT.